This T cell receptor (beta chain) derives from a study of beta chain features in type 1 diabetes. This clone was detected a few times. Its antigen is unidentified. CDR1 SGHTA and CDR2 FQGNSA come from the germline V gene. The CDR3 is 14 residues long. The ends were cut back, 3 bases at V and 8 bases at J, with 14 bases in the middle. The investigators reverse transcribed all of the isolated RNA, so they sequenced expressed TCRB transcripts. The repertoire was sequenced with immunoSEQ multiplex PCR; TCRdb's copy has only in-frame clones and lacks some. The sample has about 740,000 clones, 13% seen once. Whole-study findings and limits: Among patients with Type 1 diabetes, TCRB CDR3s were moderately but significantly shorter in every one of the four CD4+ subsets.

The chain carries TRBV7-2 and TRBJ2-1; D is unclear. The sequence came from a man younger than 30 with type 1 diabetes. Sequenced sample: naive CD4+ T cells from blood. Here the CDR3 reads CASSFAAVGHEQFF. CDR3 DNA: TGTGCCAGCAGCTTCGCCGCAGTCGGGCATGAGCAGTTCTTC.